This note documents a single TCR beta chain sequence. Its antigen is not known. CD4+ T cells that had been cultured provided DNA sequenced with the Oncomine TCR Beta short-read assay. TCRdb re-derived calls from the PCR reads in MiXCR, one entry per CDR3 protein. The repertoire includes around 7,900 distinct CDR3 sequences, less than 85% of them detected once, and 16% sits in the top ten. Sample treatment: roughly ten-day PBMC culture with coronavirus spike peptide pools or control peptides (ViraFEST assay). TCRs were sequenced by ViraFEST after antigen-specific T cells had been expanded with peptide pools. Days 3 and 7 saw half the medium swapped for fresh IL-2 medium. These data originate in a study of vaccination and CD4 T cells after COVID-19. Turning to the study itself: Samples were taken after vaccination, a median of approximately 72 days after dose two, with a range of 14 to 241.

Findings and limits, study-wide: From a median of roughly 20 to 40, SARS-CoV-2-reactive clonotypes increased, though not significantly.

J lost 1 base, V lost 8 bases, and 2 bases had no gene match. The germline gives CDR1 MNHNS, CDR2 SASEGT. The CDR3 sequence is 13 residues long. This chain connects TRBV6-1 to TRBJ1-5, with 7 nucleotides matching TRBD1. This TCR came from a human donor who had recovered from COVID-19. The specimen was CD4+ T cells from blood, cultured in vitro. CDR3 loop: CASRDRSNQPQHF. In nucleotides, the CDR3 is TGTGCCAGCCGGGACAGAAGCAATCAGCCCCAGCATTTT.